One and the same sample provided the 30 T cell receptor beta chains below, sequenced in a study of neurological immune-mediated disorders. In TCRdb, the 5' RACE reads were re-called with MiXCR into one record per CDR3 protein. The sample has about 60,000 distinct CDR3 sequences; 4.2% are singletons. Sequencing was done on a sample of PBMCs. The receptors originated from a man between 45 and 60 years old with multiple sclerosis.

Only a few counts were recorded for this clonotype. This chain joins TRBV20-1 and TRBJ2-7; D ambiguous. Trimming removed 4 bases from V and 0 bases from J, with 10 bases in between. Germline V lookup: CDR1 DFQATT, CDR2 SNEGSKA (reference sequence). The CDR3 length is 13 residues. The CDR3 DNA is TGCAGTGCTATTATACAGACCTCCTACGAGCAGTACTTC. Protein: CSAIIQTSYEQYF.

This clonotype was observed at least ten times. The chain employs TRBV5-1 and TRBJ2-3; 7 bases match TRBD2. J was trimmed by 5 bases and V by 0 bases; bases with no gene match: 6. Per germline, CDR1 SGHRS and CDR2 YFSETQ. The CDR3 is 15 residues long. CDR3 amino acids: CASSLAAAGEDTQYF. As DNA, the CDR3 is TGCGCCAGCAGCTTGGCGGCTGCGGGGGAAGATACGCAGTATTTT.

In its sample, this clonotype was seen many times. This sequence joins TRBV10-3 and TRBJ2-2, with TRBD2 identical over 10 bases. Germline CDR1 and CDR2: ENHRY and SYGVKD. After removal of 8 bases from V and 7 bases from J, the junction contained 10 bases not matched to a gene. The CDR3 runs to 15 residues. CDR3 protein: CAIARTSGNLGELFF. CDR3 DNA sequence: TGTGCCATCGCGAGGACTAGCGGCAACCTCGGGGAGCTGTTTTTT.

This clonotype was seen ten or more times. CDR3 residues: CASRPVTGWDTGELFF. The DNA of the CDR3 is TGTGCCAGCAGACCCGTAACGGGGTGGGACACCGGGGAGCTGTTTTTT. The chain couples TRBV28 to TRBJ2-2, with TRBD2 as a possible D gene (5 bases). V shed 6 bases and J shed 3 bases, with 17 bases lying between them. Germline loops: CDR1 MDHEN, CDR2 SYDVKM. CDR3 length: 16 amino acids.

This clonotype was recorded many times. J is TRBJ2-1 and V is TRBV20-1; D perhaps matches TRBD2 (7 bases). The CDR3 sequence is 19 residues long. The germline CDR1 and CDR2 sequences are DFQATT and SNEGSKA (reference sequence). Trimming pared 0 bases from V and 0 bases from J, leaving 21 bases between. The CDR3 coding sequence is TGCAGTGCTAGAGATCCTCGCGGGGGACAAATCAGCTCCTACAATGAGCAGTTCTTC. This codes for CSARDPRGGQISSYNEQFF.

The CDR3 loop is CASSLTPGGETQYF. The CDR3 nucleotides read TGTGCCAGCAGTTTAACCCCCGGAGGAGAGACCCAGTACTTC. The V gene is TRBV12-3 or TRBV12-4, the J gene TRBJ2-5, with a tentative D call TRBD2 (5 bases). Trimming left V 2 bases short and J 4 bases short, with 11 bases between. This CDR3 is built from 14 residues.

This clonotype was seen many times. V gene TRBV5-1 combines with J gene TRBJ1-1, with D possibly being TRBD1 (5 bases). V was cut by 0 bases and J by 1 base, with 13 bases left in between. CDR1 and CDR2 (germline): SGHRS, YFSETQ. This CDR3 contains 16 residues. CDR3 nucleotide sequence: TGCGCCAGCAGCTTGGCCCCCCGGGGGGGGAACACTGAAGCTTTCTTT. Its protein product is CASSLAPRGGNTEAFF.

The sample holds many counts of this clonotype. V gene TRBV7-3 combines with J gene TRBJ2-1; D call uncertain. V was clipped by 1 base and J by 7 bases, with 11 bases between them. The CDR3 spans 14 residues. CDR1 and CDR2 (germline): SGHTA, FQGTGA. The CDR3 loop reads CASSLKGLGNEQFF. In DNA form, the CDR3 reads TGTGCCAGCAGCTTAAAAGGGCTAGGAAATGAGCAGTTCTTC. The variable domain in full, completed from reference TRBV7-3 and TRBJ2-1, reads GAGVSQTPSNKVTEKGKYVELRCDPISGHTALYWYRQSLGQGPEFLIYFQGTGAADDSGLPNDRFFAVRPEGSVSTLKIQRTERGDSAVYLCASSLKGLGNEQFFGPGTRLTVL.

This clonotype has ten or more counts. The chain joins TRBV5-1 to TRBJ1-1; D is ambiguous. Looked up from germline, CDR1 is SGHRS and CDR2 is YFSETQ. This CDR3 contains 12 residues. The V gene lost 1 base and the J gene lost 7 bases, with 8 bases spanning the gap. The CDR3 DNA reads as TGCGCCAGCAGCTTGCAGGATGATGAAGCTTTCTTT. Protein: CASSLQDDEAFF.

In this sample, this clonotype turned up many times. The gene calls are TRBV20-1 and TRBJ1-6; TRBD1 matches at 8 bases. After removal of 6 bases from V and 7 bases from J, the junction contained 5 bases not matched to a gene. There are 13 residues in the CDR3. Per germline, CDR1 DFQATT and CDR2 SNEGSKA (reference sequence). CDR3 sequence: CSATGTGNSPLHF. The CDR3, as DNA: TGCAGTGCCACCGGGACAGGAAATTCACCCCTCCACTTT.

The CDR3 region is CASARSSSQLQETQYF. The CDR3 nucleotides read TGTGCCAGCGCCCGGAGTTCGTCACAACTCCAAGAGACCCAGTACTTC. The gene calls are TRBV7-9 and TRBJ2-5; D uncertain. V was clipped by 8 bases and J by 1 base, with 20 bases between them. Germline CDR1 SEHNR, CDR2 FQNEAQ (reference sequence). The length of the CDR3 is 16 residues. Full variable domain (missing parts from reference TRBV7-9 and TRBJ2-5): DTGVSQNPRHKITKRGQNVTFRCDPISEHNRLYWYRQTLGQGPEFLTYFQNEAQLEKSRLLSDRFSAERPKGSFSTLEIQRTEQGDSAMYLCASARSSSQLQETQYFGPGTRLLVL.

The V and J genes are TRBV5-1 and TRBJ1-1; D is undetermined. V shed 4 bases and J shed 1 base, with 11 bases lying between them. Looked up from germline, CDR1 is SGHRS and CDR2 is YFSETQ. This CDR3 spans 14 amino acids. The CDR3 sequence: CASSPIRQNTEAFF. The CDR3 DNA follows: TGCGCCAGCAGCCCCATCAGGCAGAACACTGAAGCTTTCTTT.

This clonotype was counted at least ten times. The V and J genes are TRBV29-1 and TRBJ2-1; the match to TRBD1 covers 9 bases. The V gene end was trimmed by 6 bases and the J gene end by 9 bases; junction bases not matched to a gene: 12. CDR3 length equals 14 residues. Germline-derived CDR1 and CDR2 are SQVTM and ANQGSEA. The DNA for the CDR3 is TGCAGCGTACTGGGACAGGGAGTCCACACTGAGCAGTTCTTC. The encoded protein is CSVLGQGVHTEQFF.

The sample holds many counts of this clonotype. At one of its ends the junction is not consistent with the germline gene, which may arise from a read error. The chain employs TRBV20-1 and TRBJ1-6; unclear D gene. This CDR3 has 14 residues. Germline CDR1 and CDR2: DFQATT and SNEGSKA (reference sequence). The CDR3, as DNA: TGCAGTGCTAGAGATCGTTTGGATAGGTCACCCCTCAACTTT. Translating gives CSARDRLDRSPLNF.

This clonotype was found many times. V is TRBV5-1 and J is TRBJ2-1; 10 bases map to TRBD2. Germline V gene sequence: CDR1 SGHRS, CDR2 YFSETQ. Losses at the gene ends were 0 bases for V and 6 bases for J; bases not matched to a gene: 6. The CDR3 length is 16 residues. CDR3 coding DNA: TGCGCCAGCAGCTTGGCTGCTAGCGGGGGCCCCAATGAGCAGTTCTTC. It specifies CASSLAASGGPNEQFF. Full variable domain (outside the CDR3, taken from reference TRBV5-1 and TRBJ2-1): KAGVTQTPRYLIKTRGQQVTLSCSPISGHRSVSWYQQTPGQGLQFLFEYFSETQRNKGNFPGRFSGRQFSNSRSEMNVSTLELGDSALYLCASSLAASGGPNEQFFGPGTRLTVL.

This clonotype was observed many times. The chain combines TRBV12-3 or TRBV12-4 with TRBJ2-5; TRBD2 matches at 9 bases. J lost 5 bases, V lost 6 bases, and 4 bases had no gene match. The CDR3 length is 13 residues. The CDR3 DNA is TGTGCCAGCAGCCGGACTAGCGTGGAGACCCAGTACTTC. This sequence encodes CASSRTSVETQYF.

The V and J genes are TRBV11-2 and TRBJ2-3; D is perhaps TRBD2 (7 bases). The CDR3 has 16 amino acids. V was pared by 5 bases and J by 5 bases, with 20 bases between. CDR1 is SGHAT, CDR2 FQNNGV, per germline. CDR3 amino acids: CASSALEGGRKDTQYF. The CDR3 DNA reads as TGTGCCAGCAGCGCACTAGAGGGGGGGCGGAAAGATACGCAGTATTTT.

This clonotype was found many times. This rearrangement joins TRBV15 to TRBJ1-3, with D unclear. Trimming left V 3 bases short and J 0 bases short, with 6 bases between. The CDR3 covers 14 residues. CDR1 is LNHNV and CDR2 is YYDKDF in the germline V gene (reference sequence). In DNA form, the CDR3 reads TGTGCCACCAGCAGGTACAGCTCTGGAAACACCATATATTTT. The encoded protein is CATSRYSSGNTIYF.

This clonotype has at least ten counts. V gene TRBV7-6 combines with J gene TRBJ2-5; 7 positions match TRBD1. CDR3 length equals 17 residues. Trimming at V came to 3 bases and at J to 4 bases, leaving 14 bases not matched to a gene. Germline assignment: CDR1 SGHVS and CDR2 FNYEAQ. Here the CDR3 DNA reads TGTGCCAGCAGCTTCCAAGTTATGAGACAGGGTTTAGAGACCCAGTACTTC. It is translated as CASSFQVMRQGLETQYF.

This clonotype was detected many times. The chain is built from TRBV7-3 and TRBJ2-3; D unresolved. CDR3 length equals 13 residues. V was cut by 5 bases and J by 4 bases, with 10 bases left in between. CDR1 and CDR2 (germline): SGHTA, FQGTGA. CDR3 DNA: TGTGCCAGCAGCCGAGGACCCTCAGATACGCAGTATTTT. Translating gives CASSRGPSDTQYF.

This clonotype showed up many times. The chain combines TRBV18 with TRBJ2-7; TRBD2 aligns across 13 bases. The V and J ends lost 8 bases and 5 bases, in that order; junction bases with no gene match: 9. The CDR3 sequence is 15 residues long. The germline CDR1 and CDR2 sequences are KGHSH and LQKENI. The CDR3 coding sequence is TGTGCCAGCACCCCGGGACTAGCGGGATATGACGAGCAGTACTTC. Encoded protein: CASTPGLAGYDEQYF.

At least ten counts were recorded for this clonotype. The chain employs TRBV20-1 and TRBJ1-6, with TRBD1 identical over 7 bases. Germline V lookup: CDR1 DFQATT, CDR2 SNEGSKA (reference sequence). The CDR3 has 14 amino acids. Trimming removed 3 bases from V and 9 bases from J; junction bases left unmatched: 8. The CDR3 DNA reads as TGCAGTGCTAGTTTTGGACAGGAGACTTCACCCCTCCACTTT. Protein: CSASFGQETSPLHF.

In this sample, this clonotype turned up many times. The rearrangement joins TRBV5-1 to TRBJ1-2, with D possibly matching TRBD1 (5 bases). The CDR3 is made up of 15 amino acids. The germline V gene has CDR1 SGHRS and CDR2 YFSETQ. V lost 0 bases and J lost 5, with 14 bases in between. CDR3 DNA sequence: TGCGCCAGCAGCTTGGACCTCGGTGGGACTTATGGCTACACCTTC. Amino acid sequence: CASSLDLGGTYGYTF.

This clonotype showed up just once. This chain joins TRBV11-2 and TRBJ1-1, with D unclear. The CDR3 totals 15 residues. Trimming removed 4 bases from V and 0 bases from J, with 12 bases in between. Germline values: CDR1 SGHAT, CDR2 FQNNGV. The CDR3 DNA sequence: TGTGCCAGCAGCTCCCTAAGTCTTGTGAACACTGAAGCTTTCTTT. Translation gives CASSSLSLVNTEAFF.

This clonotype was seen many times. The CDR3 here is CASSLATGSTDTQYF. CDR3 bases: TGCGCCAGCAGCTTGGCGACGGGTAGCACAGATACGCAGTATTTT. This chain uses TRBV5-1 with TRBJ2-3; unclear D gene. Trimming took off 0 bases at V and 0 bases at J, with 8 bases between the two ends. Germline lookup yields CDR1 SGHRS and CDR2 YFSETQ. This CDR3 is 15 amino acids long.

At least ten counts were recorded for this clonotype. V is TRBV30 and J is TRBJ2-1; D might be TRBD2 (7 bases). The V end lost 1 base, the J end lost 5 bases, and 18 bases lay between the germline ends. The CDR3 is made up of 16 amino acids. Germline CDR1 reads GTSNPN; CDR2 reads SVGIG (reference sequence). The chain's CDR3 is CAWSGVGSGGHNEQFF. CDR3 bases: TGTGCCTGGAGTGGGGTTGGGTCCGGGGGGCACAATGAGCAGTTCTTC.

The chain joins TRBV9 to TRBJ2-1; tentative D call: TRBD1 (5 bases). From germline, CDR1 is SGDLS and CDR2 YYNGEE. Trimming left V 0 bases short and J 9 bases short, with 16 bases between. The CDR3 totals 15 residues. This CDR3 reads CASSVDGRHQGEQFF. The DNA for the CDR3 is TGTGCCAGCAGCGTAGATGGCCGACACCAGGGTGAGCAGTTCTTC.

The V gene is TRBV25-1, the J gene TRBJ2-7; maybe TRBD1 (5 bases). CDR1 is MGHDK and CDR2 is SYGVNS in the germline V gene. This CDR3 is 14 amino acids long. The ends were cut back, 3 bases at V and 2 bases at J, with 11 bases in the middle. The CDR3 loop is CASSDPRAAYEQYF. The DNA for the CDR3 is TGTGCCAGCAGTGATCCCAGGGCTGCCTACGAGCAGTACTTC.

This clonotype was counted ten times or more. This rearrangement joins TRBV5-1 to TRBJ1-5; no firm D call. V shed 1 base and J shed 6 bases, with 8 bases lying between them. Germline values: CDR1 SGHRS, CDR2 YFSETQ. The CDR3 has 13 amino acids. The CDR3 nucleotides read TGCGCCAGCAGCTTGTGGTTTGGTCAGCCCCAGCATTTT. It yields the protein CASSLWFGQPQHF.

This clonotype has ten or more counts. The J gene is TRBJ2-5, the V gene TRBV6-5, with D possibly matching TRBD1 (6 bases). Germline lookup yields CDR1 MNHEY and CDR2 SVGAGI. V lost 6 bases to trimming and J lost 1 base, with 12 bases between them. The CDR3 is made up of 14 amino acids. The CDR3, as DNA: TGTGCCAGCAGGGGCAGGGGTTTCCAAGAGACCCAGTACTTC. It codes for CASRGRGFQETQYF.